This entry concerns a single T cell receptor beta chain. The antigen remains unidentified. TCRdb processed the reads anew with MiXCR; each CDR3 protein has one entry. This table has about 920,000 distinct CDR3 sequences, approximately 31% appearing once. The germline CDR1 and CDR2 sequences are MNHEY and SMNVEV (reference sequence). The V end lost 6 bases, the J end lost 0 bases, and 12 bases lay between the germline ends. CDR3 length equals 14 residues. The sample originates from a study of T cell repertoires in cytomegalovirus infection. For the study at large: Recently identified HLA-C-restricted and well-studied HLA-B-restricted CMV epitopes were used. In public TCR beta signatures, there were indications of both CMV infection and matching HLA type.

This receptor was obtained from a human donor in good health (CMV status not recorded). Some clones in this sample may be carry-over from other donors' samples. The sequencing used cultured CD8+ T cells from PBMCs, collected from culture after CMV antigen stimulation. V usage is TRBV27 and J usage is TRBJ2-7, with unresolved D. As DNA, the CDR3 is TGTGCCAGCAGGCAGGCGACGAGCTCCTACGAGCAGTACGTC. Protein sequence: CASRQATSSYEQYV.